These 15 T cell receptor beta chains share one sample of origin, sequenced in a study of blood T cell repertoires in COVID-19. Generated by immunoSEQ multiplex PCR, the TCRdb table keeps only in-frame clones and is missing some. The data show 30,000 to 40,000 clones, about nine tenths seen once. Specimen: peripheral blood. Source of these receptors: a human donor with active COVID-19. The donor label of this sample is uncertain.

This rearrangement joins TRBV9 to TRBJ2-1; the match to TRBD2 covers 14 bases. This CDR3 is built from 16 residues. Germline V gene sequence: CDR1 SGDLS, CDR2 YYNGEE. Unmatched junction bases numbered 14, after V lost 3 bases and J lost 15 bases. CDR3 DNA sequence: TGTGCCAGCAGCGCTCAGACTAGCGGGGGGGCCTTGAGCATGTTCTTC. This encodes CASSAQTSGGALSMFF.

The chain recombines TRBV6-5 with TRBJ2-2, with D maybe TRBD1 (5 bases). CDR3 length: 15 amino acids. Between the trimmed V and J ends, which lost 0 bases and 4 bases, there was a span of 9 bases. Germline V gene sequence: CDR1 MNHEY, CDR2 SVGAGI. The chain's CDR3 is CASSYSQGFTGELFF. In DNA form, the CDR3 reads TGTGCCAGCAGTTACTCCCAGGGATTCACCGGGGAGCTGTTTTTT.

The rearrangement links TRBV4-3 to TRBJ2-7; TRBD2 agrees at 11 bases. The CDR3 runs to 16 residues. In germline, CDR1 is LGHNA, CDR2 YSLEER. J lost 3 bases, V lost 2 bases, and 6 bases had no gene match. DNA for the CDR3: TGCGCCAGCAGCCAATTCCCCGGGACTAGCGGCTACGAGCAGTACTTC. Its translation is CASSQFPGTSGYEQYF.

V is TRBV2 and J is TRBJ1-2; D possibly corresponds to TRBD1 (5 bases). This CDR3 spans 13 amino acids. V was trimmed by 4 bases and J by 0 bases, leaving 6 bases between them. Germline V gene data show CDR1 as SNHLY and CDR2 as FYNNEI. CDR3 nucleotide sequence: TGTGCCAGCAGTGCCAGGGCTAACTATGGCTACACCTTC. Its protein is CASSARANYGYTF.

The V call is TRBV6-5, the J call TRBJ2-3; 12 bases align to TRBD2. J gave up 11 bases and V 8 bases, and 5 bases lay outside the gene matches. The CDR3 spans 12 residues. CDR1 is MNHEY and CDR2 is SVGAGI in the germline V gene. CDR3 in DNA: TGTGCCAGCTCCGCGACTAGCGGGGGGCAGTATTTT. It encodes CASSATSGGQYF.

V gene TRBV2 combines with J gene TRBJ2-2, with TRBD2 as a possible D gene (5 bases). Germline lookup yields CDR1 SNHLY and CDR2 FYNNEI. Between the trimmed V and J ends, which lost 7 bases and 0 bases, there was a span of 12 bases. The CDR3 runs 15 residues. CDR3 amino acids: CASKPTDSNTGELFF. CDR3 sequence (DNA): TGTGCCAGCAAACCCACGGACTCGAACACCGGGGAGCTGTTTTTT.

V gene TRBV6-2 or TRBV6-3 combines with J gene TRBJ1-5; the match to TRBD1 covers 7 bases. This CDR3 comprises 11 residues. Looked up from germline, CDR1 is MNHEY and CDR2 is SVGEGT. Losses at the gene ends were 5 bases for V and 15 bases for J; bases not matched to a gene: 7. In nucleotides, the CDR3 is TGTGCCAGCAGTCACGGACAGGTGACGCATTTT. This translates into CASSHGQVTHF.

This sequence joins TRBV5-5 and TRBJ2-1; TRBD2 aligns across 12 bases. The CDR3 extends over 16 amino acids. V lost 4 bases and J lost 6; bases outside the gene matches: 8. Germline V gene sequence: CDR1 SGHKS, CDR2 YYEKEE (reference sequence). The CDR3 loop is CASSLLAGGQFNEQFF. CDR3 nucleotides: TGTGCCAGCAGCCTCCTAGCGGGGGGGCAATTCAATGAGCAGTTCTTC.

This CDR3 reads CASSPQANNQPQHF. The DNA for the CDR3 is TGTGCCAGCAGTCCACAGGCAAACAATCAGCCCCAGCATTTT. The gene calls are TRBV6-2 or TRBV6-3 and TRBJ1-5, with TRBD1 as a possible D gene (5 bases). V lost 5 bases and J 3 bases, leaving 11 bases between the germline ends. From germline, CDR1 is MNHEY and CDR2 SVGEGT. The CDR3 length is 14 residues.

A few counts support this clone. The rearrangement uses TRBV7-9 and TRBJ1-4; a possible D gene is TRBD1 (5 bases). This CDR3 has 16 amino acids. Deletions cut 3 bases from V and 7 bases from J, with 18 bases between. Germline CDR1 is SEHNR and CDR2 is FQNEAQ (reference sequence). The CDR3 sequence: CASSLDWDRDSEKLFF. In DNA form, the CDR3 reads TGTGCCAGCAGCTTGGACTGGGACCGGGACTCTGAAAAACTGTTTTTT.

The chain has TRBV6-2 or TRBV6-3 and TRBJ1-2, with unresolved D. Germline V gene lookup returns CDR1 MNHEY and CDR2 SVGEGT. Between the trimmed V and J ends, which lost 3 bases and 2 bases, there was a span of 10 bases. CDR3 size: 14 residues. The CDR3 here is CASSYDLYNYGYTF. The CDR3 bases are TGTGCCAGCAGTTATGACTTGTACAACTATGGCTACACCTTC.

V is TRBV7-9 and J is TRBJ2-5; 9 nucleotides align to TRBD2. V was clipped by 5 bases and J by 5 bases; unmatched bases: 12. The CDR3 consists of 16 residues. From germline, CDR1 is SEHNR and CDR2 FQNEAQ (reference sequence). The CDR3 DNA follows: TGTGCCAGCAGCGTGCAAGAGCGGGGGGCCGCGGAGACCCAGTACTTC. This translates into CASSVQERGAAETQYF.

This clone was detected a few times. This rearrangement joins TRBV7-9 to TRBJ2-5; 11 bases are shared with TRBD1. The length of the CDR3 is 16 residues. Losses at the gene ends were 4 bases for V and 4 bases for J; bases not matched to a gene: 8. The germline V gene has CDR1 SEHNR and CDR2 FQNEAQ (reference sequence). CDR3 protein: CASSYTGTGGPETQYF. CDR3 in DNA: TGTGCCAGCAGCTACACCGGGACAGGGGGGCCAGAGACCCAGTACTTC.

The CDR3 sequence is CASSGRTGNTEAFF. DNA of the CDR3: TGTGCCAGCAGTGGAAGGACAGGCAACACTGAAGCTTTCTTT. The rearrangement uses TRBV28 and TRBJ1-1; 7 bases are a match to TRBD1. The germline V gene encodes CDR1 MDHEN and CDR2 SYDVKM. The CDR3 is 14 residues long. V lost 5 bases, J lost 2 bases, and 5 bases stayed unmatched.

The rearrangement uses TRBV7-3 and TRBJ1-1; D not certain. Between the trimmed V and J ends, which lost 5 bases and 1 base, there was a span of 17 bases. The germline V gene has CDR1 SGHTA and CDR2 FQGTGA. The CDR3 is 16 amino acids. The CDR3 loop reads CASSRWVFSGNTEAFF. CDR3 nucleotides: TGTGCCAGCAGCCGGTGGGTGTTTTCAGGGAACACTGAAGCTTTCTTT.